The clone carrying this T cell receptor beta chain was detected only a few times. These data belong to a study of graft-versus-host responses after intestinal transplantation. The assay was immunoSEQ multiplex PCR, and TCRdb's table has in-frame clones only and misses some. The sample lists about 24,000 clones; about 39% were seen once. Germline trimming cut 1 base from V and 6 bases from J; bases unmatched to any gene: 7. This CDR3 spans 17 amino acids. Germline assignment: CDR1 SGHTA and CDR2 FQGNSA. The rearrangement links TRBV7-2 to TRBJ2-1; 12 positions agree with TRBD2. Sequencing was performed on alloreactive CD4+ T cells from a mixed lymphocyte reaction culture, taken before intestinal transplant. As for subset: CFSE-low proliferating T cells sorted from roughly six-day pre-transplant mixed lymphocyte reaction (GvH or HvG direction). This clonotype originated in a human patient who received an intestinal transplant. The CDR3 sequence: CASSLVYASGGGNEQFF. In nucleotides, the CDR3 is TGTGCCAGCAGCTTAGTGTATGCTAGCGGGGGGGGCAATGAGCAGTTCTTC.